Following are 8 T cell receptor beta chains from one sample sequenced in a study of blood T cell repertoires in COVID-19. TCRdb's table, derived via immunoSEQ multiplex PCR, lists solely in-frame clones and lacks some. The sample carries approximately 480,000 clones, 89% recorded once. The sequencing sample was made of peripheral blood. Every receptor here comes from a man between 18 and 35 years old with COVID-19, enrolled during active disease.

The chain is built from TRBV5-8 and TRBJ2-7; 7 bases line up with TRBD2. The CDR3 sequence is 15 residues long. The germline gives CDR1 SGHTS, CDR2 YDEGEE. Unmatched junction bases numbered 9, after V lost 4 bases and J lost 2 bases. For the CDR3, the DNA is TGTGCCAGCAGCCCCCGTGCGGGAGTAACCTACGAGCAGTACTTC. This codes for CASSPRAGVTYEQYF.

The rearrangement links TRBV5-1 to TRBJ1-4; D gene unclear. The V end was cut by 2 bases, the J end by 8 bases, with 4 bases between. Germline values: CDR1 SGHRS, CDR2 YFSETQ. The CDR3 runs 11 residues. The CDR3: CASSFGEKLFF. CDR3 nucleotide sequence: TGCGCCAGCAGCTTCGGGGAAAAACTGTTTTTT.

In regard to this clone: A junction end diverges from the germline sequence, so it may reflect a read error. This chain connects TRBV5-4 to TRBJ2-7; D uncertain. This CDR3 has 14 residues. Germline CDR1 is SGHNT and CDR2 is YYREEE (reference sequence). The CDR3: CASSLVPVRYGQYF. In DNA, the CDR3 is TGTGCCAGCAGCTTGGTACCGGTCCGTTACGGGCAGTACTTC.

Only a few counts were recorded for this clone. The chain employs TRBV6-5 and TRBJ2-7; possible D gene TRBD1, 6 bases. The CDR3 has 13 residues. Between the trimmed V and J ends, which lost 8 bases and 6 bases, there was a span of 17 bases. The V gene's germline CDR1 is MNHEY and CDR2 SVGAGI. The CDR3 is CASGRTVLPEQYF. Written as DNA, the CDR3 is TGTGCCAGCGGAAGGACAGTTCTTCCCGAGCAGTACTTC.

This chain uses TRBV24-1 with TRBJ2-1; TRBD2 matches 13 bases. The CDR3 consists of 19 residues. Germline V gene lookup returns CDR1 KGHDR and CDR2 SFDVKD. The J segment lost 5 bases and the V segment lost 1 base, leaving 10 bases of the junction unmatched. CDR3 residues: CATSDLGGGGLAGHNEQFF. The CDR3 DNA reads TGTGCCACCAGTGATTTAGGGGGTGGGGGACTAGCGGGGCACAATGAGCAGTTCTTC.

This chain links TRBV7-9 with TRBJ1-1; D is unresolved. V lost 1 base and J lost 4, with 10 bases in between. The CDR3 length is 14 residues. From germline, CDR1 is SEHNR and CDR2 FQNEAQ (reference sequence). In DNA, the CDR3 is TGTGCCAGCAGCTTAGGAGGAGCGGGCACTGAAGCTTTCTTT. Translation: CASSLGGAGTEAFF.

This clone was observed a single time. V is TRBV30 and J is TRBJ2-1; TRBD2 matches at 13 bases. V trimming: 3 bases; J trimming: 5 bases; junction bases outside the gene matches: 1. Per the germline V gene, CDR1 is GTSNPN and CDR2 is SVGIG (reference sequence). The CDR3 contains 14 residues. In nucleotides, the CDR3 is TGTGCCTGGAGACTAGCGGGGGGGAACAATGAGCAGTTCTTC. It specifies CAWRLAGGNNEQFF.

The chain couples TRBV5-1 to TRBJ2-2, with TRBD1 matching 8 bases. Germline V gene data show CDR1 as SGHRS and CDR2 as YFSETQ. There are 14 residues in the CDR3. V was pared by 2 bases and J by 5 bases, with 2 bases of the junction left unmatched. The CDR3 DNA follows: TGCGCCAGCAGCTTTGACAGGGGTACCGGGGAGCTGTTTTTT. Its protein is CASSFDRGTGELFF.